Following are 18 T cell receptor beta chains from one sample sequenced in a study of blood T cell repertoires in COVID-19. Sequenced by immunoSEQ multiplex PCR; TCRdb stores in-frame clones only, minus some. Among approximately 200,000 clones listed, approximately 86% were seen once. The sample taken for sequencing was peripheral blood. Receptor source: a woman aged 30 to 39 with active or convalescent COVID-19.

This chain uses TRBV19 with TRBJ1-5; the D gene is possibly TRBD1 (5 bases). The CDR3 runs 14 residues. Trimming cost V 3 bases and J 6 bases, with 12 bases left between them. Germline V gene lookup returns CDR1 LNHDA and CDR2 SQIVND (reference sequence). The CDR3 coding sequence is TGTGCCAGTAGTATGGTCCGGGGGAGTCAGCCCCAGCATTTT. It is translated as CASSMVRGSQPQHF.

The chain uses TRBV27 and TRBJ2-7; TRBD2 aligns across 13 bases. V gave up 5 bases and J gave up 0 bases; unmatched junction bases: 4. CDR1 and CDR2 from the germline V gene are MNHEY and SMNVEV (reference sequence). The CDR3 is made up of 16 amino acids. The DNA for the CDR3 is TGTGCCAGCAGTGCGGGGACTAGCGGGACCTCCTACGAGCAGTACTTC. Its translation: CASSAGTSGTSYEQYF.

This rearrangement joins TRBV7-9 to TRBJ1-1, with D maybe TRBD1 (6 bases). The CDR3 runs to 12 residues. V dropped 1 base and J dropped 11 bases, with 11 bases sitting between them. The germline V gene has CDR1 SEHNR and CDR2 FQNEAQ (reference sequence). CDR3 loop: CASSLGTAAAFF. CDR3 nucleotides: TGTGCCAGCAGCTTAGGGACAGCGGCGGCTTTCTTT.

The rearrangement links TRBV3-1 (or the pseudogene TRBV3-2) to TRBJ2-1; 11 bases agree with TRBD2. CDR3 length: 15 amino acids. Losses at the gene ends were 6 bases for V and 5 bases for J; bases not matched to a gene: 6. Germline V lookup: CDR1 LGHDT, CDR2 YNNKEL (reference sequence). In nucleotides, the CDR3 is TGTGCCAGCAGGGGATTAGCGGGAGGGAACAATGAGCAGTTCTTC. Protein: CASRGLAGGNNEQFF.

The chain couples TRBV6-5 to TRBJ1-1; tentative D call: TRBD1 (5 bases). Deletions cut 0 bases from V and 2 bases from J, with 13 bases between. The CDR3 is 16 amino acids. Germline CDR1 MNHEY, CDR2 SVGAGI. CDR3: CASSYSAGRINTEAFF. In DNA form, the CDR3 reads TGTGCCAGCAGTTACTCAGCGGGACGGATTAACACTGAAGCTTTCTTT.

The V call is TRBV5-1, the J call TRBJ1-1; no definite D call. The CDR3 covers 16 residues. Between the trimmed V and J ends, which lost 4 bases and 4 bases, there was a span of 20 bases. The germline gives CDR1 SGHRS, CDR2 YFSETQ. The CDR3 nucleotides are TGCGCCAGCAGCGGCCGGGGAGCGACCGGTGGCACTGAAGCTTTCTTT. Its protein is CASSGRGATGGTEAFF.

The rearrangement joins TRBV6-6 to TRBJ2-2; unclear D gene. The CDR3 extends over 13 amino acids. Looked up from germline, CDR1 is MNHNY and CDR2 is SVGAGI (reference sequence). V lost 2 bases and J 7 bases, leaving 8 bases between the germline ends. The CDR3 loop is CASSYNLGGELFF. As DNA, the CDR3 is TGTGCCAGCAGTTACAACCTCGGCGGGGAGCTGTTTTTT.

J is TRBJ1-1 and V is TRBV5-6, with a weak D call TRBD1 (5 bases). The CDR3 is 12 amino acids. Trimming shortened V by 4 bases and J by 1 base, and 5 bases separated the two germline ends. The germline V gene has CDR1 SGHDT and CDR2 YYEEEE. The CDR3 protein is CASSQGNTEAFF. Here the CDR3 DNA reads TGTGCCAGCAGCCAGGGGAACACTGAAGCTTTCTTT.

The chain has TRBV5-1 and TRBJ1-1; the match to TRBD1 covers 7 bases. The germline V gene encodes CDR1 SGHRS and CDR2 YFSETQ. The CDR3 extends over 16 amino acids. V lost 0 bases, J lost 4 bases, and 9 bases stayed unmatched. CDR3 DNA: TGCGCCAGCAGCTTGGGGGACAGTAATGAGGGCACTGAAGCTTTCTTT. Translated: CASSLGDSNEGTEAFF.

CDR3 coding DNA: TGTGCCAGCAGCTTGAAGGGGGCAACTAATGAAAAACTGTTTTTT. Translating gives CASSLKGATNEKLFF. This chain connects TRBV5-6 to TRBJ1-4, with a tentative D call TRBD1 (6 bases). The CDR3 sequence is 15 residues long. From germline, CDR1 is SGHDT and CDR2 YYEEEE. The ends were cut back, 1 base at V and 0 bases at J, with 7 bases in the middle.

This chain joins TRBV27 and TRBJ1-1, with TRBD1 identical over 7 bases. CDR3 length: 13 residues. Germline V CDR1 and CDR2: MNHEY, SMNVEV (reference sequence). V gave up 6 bases and J gave up 7 bases; unmatched junction bases: 8. CDR3 protein: CASRPDRIREAFF. The CDR3 DNA follows: TGTGCCAGCAGACCGGACAGGATCCGTGAAGCTTTCTTT.

The chain couples TRBV9 to TRBJ2-7; TRBD1 might be the D (5 bases). CDR3 length: 13 residues. The V and J ends lost 3 bases and 6 bases respectively, with 13 bases between them. Germline V gene sequence: CDR1 SGDLS, CDR2 YYNGEE. The CDR3 region is CASSARQGGEQYF. CDR3 bases: TGTGCCAGCAGCGCAAGGCAGGGCGGCGAGCAGTACTTC. The full variable domain, in which reference TRBV9 and TRBJ2-7 provide the parts outside the CDR3, is DSGVTQTPKHLITATGQRVTLRCSPRSGDLSVYWYQQSLDQGLQFLIQYYNGEERAKGNILERFSAQQFPDLHSELNLSSLELGDSALYFCASSARQGGEQYFGPGTRLTVT.

The chain links TRBV27 to TRBJ1-1, with D unclear. V dropped 0 bases and J dropped 4 bases, with 6 bases sitting between them. Germline V gives CDR1 MNHEY, CDR2 SMNVEV (reference sequence). The CDR3 consists of 13 residues. CDR3 coding DNA: TGTGCCAGCAGTTTATCGGCGGCCACTGAAGCTTTCTTT. It is translated as CASSLSAATEAFF.

The chain is built from TRBV6-5 and TRBJ2-7; D gene unclear. Germline V CDR1 and CDR2: MNHEY, SVGAGI. The CDR3 spans 12 residues. The V end was cut by 1 base, the J end by 5 bases, with 6 bases between. The CDR3 is CASSYYGDEQYF. The CDR3 nucleotides are TGTGCCAGCAGTTACTACGGAGACGAGCAGTACTTC.

V gene TRBV5-6 combines with J gene TRBJ2-2; D is possibly TRBD2 (5 bases). V lost 0 bases and J 9 bases, leaving 12 bases between the germline ends. CDR3 length: 14 amino acids. Germline CDR1 is SGHDT and CDR2 is YYEEEE. CDR3 in amino acids: CASSLAGNSWELFF. The CDR3 region has the DNA TGTGCCAGCAGCTTGGCGGGAAATTCCTGGGAGCTGTTTTTT.

In regard to this clone: This sample includes further DNA sequences coding for the same CDR3. The rearrangement links TRBV27 to TRBJ1-5; D might be TRBD1 (5 bases). The CDR3 runs 14 residues. V dropped 3 bases and J dropped 4 bases, with 10 bases sitting between them. Germline lookup yields CDR1 MNHEY and CDR2 SMNVEV (reference sequence). CDR3 loop: CASSLGGGNQPQHF. CDR3 nucleotide sequence: TGTGCCAGCAGTTTGGGTGGGGGGAATCAGCCCCAGCATTTT.

This rearrangement joins TRBV9 to TRBJ2-3; 8 nucleotides align to TRBD2. CDR1 and CDR2 (germline): SGDLS, YYNGEE. This CDR3 is built from 14 residues. Trimming took 0 bases from V and 5 from J; bases not matched to a gene: 2. The CDR3 region is CASSVELAVDTQYF. DNA for the CDR3: TGTGCCAGCAGCGTAGAACTAGCGGTAGATACGCAGTATTTT.

This chain connects TRBV7-2 to TRBJ1-3; TRBD1 matches 8 bases. Trimming cost V 5 bases and J 4 bases; bases outside gene matches: 4. The CDR3 totals 14 residues. The germline V gene encodes CDR1 SGHTA and CDR2 FQGNSA. CDR3 residues: CASSTRTGGNTIYF. Here the CDR3 DNA reads TGTGCCAGCAGCACCCGGACAGGGGGAAACACCATATATTTT.